This T cell receptor (beta chain) was recovered during a study of T cells in Graves' hyperthyroidism and ophthalmopathy. Per germline, CDR1 LGHDT and CDR2 YNNKEL (reference sequence). The CDR3 covers 13 residues. V was pared by 0 bases and J by 4 bases, with 6 bases between. RNA transcripts yielded amplified TCR beta CDR3 regions. When the TCR CDR3 underwent first-round RT-PCR, the HTBI primer set was used. A single record per CDR3 protein comes from TCRdb applying MiXCR to the multiplex PCR reads. The table records fewer than 850,000 distinct CDR3 sequences, roughly a sixth of them present only once. At least ten counts were recorded for this clonotype.

This chain joins TRBV3-1 and TRBJ1-2; no clear D gene. The TCR was taken from a man aged 45-60 years with Graves' hyperthyroidism. The sequencing input was blood. The CDR3 DNA is TGTGCCAGCAGCCAAGAGTGGGGCTATGGCTACACCTTC. Translation: CASSQEWGYGYTF.